The following is a T cell receptor beta chain sequence with its context. CDR3 size: 15 residues. Germline CDR1 MDHEN, CDR2 SYDVKM. Trimming took 2 bases from V and 0 from J; bases not matched to a gene: 2. This record belongs to a study of blood T cell repertoires in COVID-19. In the study's own analysis: The assay estimated nucleated cells by amplifying reference gene primers. Clones were sequenced by immunoSEQ multiplex PCR, and TCRdb holds only the in-frame ones, with some missing. For V, J and clone size, that table is used; D and trimming come from the DNA. Seen here are tens of thousands of clones, approximately 79% observed once, and the top ten hold about 15%.

This sequence joins TRBV28 and TRBJ2-3; 7 positions agree with TRBD2. The clonotype was recovered from a man between 65 and 85 years old with active or convalescent COVID-19. The sequenced sample consisted of peripheral blood. CDR3 in DNA: TGTGCCAGCAGTTTAGCGGGGGTGAGCACAGATACGCAGTATTTT. Translating it yields CASSLAGVSTDTQYF.